Shown below are 10 T cell receptor beta chains from a single sample sequenced in a study of blood T cell repertoires in COVID-19. The table came from immunoSEQ multiplex PCR; TCRdb's copy has only in-frame clones and leaves some out. The profile covers approximately 90,000 clones, with around three quarters appearing a single time and about 19% taken by the ten largest. Input material: peripheral blood. Receptors originate from a woman aged 80 or over with acute or convalescent COVID-19.

The chain is built from TRBV11-3 and TRBJ1-1; D not resolved. This CDR3 has 13 amino acids. The germline CDR1 and CDR2 sequences are SGHNT and YENEEA. V lost 0 bases, J lost 7 bases, and 9 bases lay in between. CDR3 amino acids: CASSLDPASEAFF. The CDR3 DNA is TGTGCCAGCAGCTTAGATCCCGCCAGTGAAGCTTTCTTT.

The chain is built from TRBV27 and TRBJ2-7, with 14 bases identical to TRBD2. After removal of 11 bases from V and 3 bases from J, the junction contained 12 bases not matched to a gene. CDR3 length: 16 residues. CDR1 MNHEY and CDR2 SMNVEV come from the germline V gene (reference sequence). The DNA for the CDR3 is TGTGCCCGCACCCCGGGACTAGCGGGAGTAGGCTACGAGCAGTACTTC. Protein product: CARTPGLAGVGYEQYF.

The J gene is TRBJ2-1, the V gene TRBV15; 8 bases agree with TRBD2. Germline V gene sequence: CDR1 LNHNV, CDR2 YYDKDF (reference sequence). The CDR3 covers 15 residues. J lost 0 bases, V lost 7 bases, and 5 bases had no gene match. CDR3: CATKLAAGSYNEQFF. DNA for the CDR3: TGTGCCACCAAACTAGCGGCTGGCTCCTACAATGAGCAGTTCTTC.

The chain joins TRBV20-1 to TRBJ1-5; D ambiguous. Germline loops: CDR1 DFQATT, CDR2 SNEGSKA (reference sequence). The CDR3 loop spans 14 amino acids. Trimming stripped 4 bases from V and 6 bases from J, with 16 bases between. The CDR3 protein is CSAIDTRRVQPQHF. CDR3 DNA sequence: TGCAGTGCTATTGACACCCGGAGGGTTCAGCCCCAGCATTTT.

The V and J genes are TRBV5-1 and TRBJ2-7, with 7 nucleotides matching TRBD1. Germline-derived CDR1 and CDR2 are SGHRS and YFSETQ. With 0 bases clipped from V and 3 bases from J, the junction kept 9 bases outside the gene matches. The CDR3 is 16 residues long. CDR3 nucleotide sequence: TGCGCCAGCAGCTTGGGGACAGGTTCCATCCTCTACGAGCAGTACTTC. Translation: CASSLGTGSILYEQYF.

The rearrangement joins TRBV18 to TRBJ2-5; a possible D gene is TRBD2 (6 bases). Looked up from germline, CDR1 is KGHSH and CDR2 is LQKENI. This CDR3 is built from 15 residues. Trimming left V 3 bases short and J 2 bases short, with 13 bases between. The CDR3 DNA is TGTGCCAGCTCACCGGGAGGCGGAGGGCAAGAGACCCAGTACTTC. Translating it yields CASSPGGGGQETQYF.

This chain links TRBV6-2 or TRBV6-3 with TRBJ1-5; D remains unclear. Germline V gene sequence: CDR1 MNHEY, CDR2 SVGEGT. The CDR3 spans 13 residues. V dropped 7 bases and J dropped 7 bases, with 14 bases sitting between them. CDR3 amino acids: CASNPVRWQPQHF. CDR3 sequence (DNA): TGTGCCAGCAACCCAGTACGGTGGCAGCCCCAGCATTTT.

The chain combines TRBV10-3 with TRBJ1-2; 10 bases fit TRBD1. Germline CDR1 ENHRY, CDR2 SYGVKD. The V and J ends lost 9 bases and 3 bases, in that order; junction bases with no gene match: 7. The CDR3 loop spans 14 amino acids. The CDR3 region is CAISSGQGDYGYTF. As DNA, the CDR3 is TGTGCCATTTCATCCGGACAGGGGGACTATGGCTACACCTTC.

V gene TRBV5-1 combines with J gene TRBJ1-2; D not certain. The CDR3 length is 17 residues. Germline assignment: CDR1 SGHRS and CDR2 YFSETQ. Trimming cost V 0 bases and J 5 bases, with 20 bases left between them. The chain's CDR3 is CASSLDTWSQKKYGYTF. DNA for the CDR3: TGCGCCAGCAGCTTGGATACGTGGTCTCAGAAAAAATATGGCTACACCTTC.

This chain links TRBV19 with TRBJ1-3; 7 nucleotides align to TRBD1. CDR1 is LNHDA and CDR2 is SQIVND in the germline V gene (reference sequence). Unmatched junction bases numbered 1, after V lost 7 bases and J lost 1 base. The CDR3 sequence is 13 residues long. The DNA for the CDR3 is TGTGCCAGTAACAGGGGATCTGGAAACACCATATATTTT. Translation: CASNRGSGNTIYF.